Following are 4 T cell receptor beta chains from one sample sequenced in a study of blood T cell repertoires in COVID-19. The assay was immunoSEQ multiplex PCR, and TCRdb's table has in-frame clones only and misses some. The sample records 85,000 to 100,000 clones, around nine tenths being singletons. Sequenced input: peripheral blood. All receptors derive from a man aged 55 to 70 with acute or convalescent COVID-19.

This chain joins TRBV2 and TRBJ2-2; D is undetermined. There are 14 residues in the CDR3. V was shortened by 0 bases and J by 3 bases, with 5 bases between the two germline ends. Germline V gene lookup returns CDR1 SNHLY and CDR2 FYNNEI. The CDR3 bases are TGTGCCAGCAGTGAAGCCATTTACACCGGGGAGCTGTTTTTT. Translation: CASSEAIYTGELFF.

The rearrangement links TRBV7-2 to TRBJ2-1; 8 bases line up with TRBD2. The CDR3 consists of 14 residues. V was pared by 5 bases and J by 6 bases, with 6 bases of the junction left unmatched. Germline V gives CDR1 SGHTA, CDR2 FQGNSA. The CDR3 nucleotides are TGTGCCAGCAGCATTAGCGGGACCCCCAATGAGCAGTTCTTC. It is translated as CASSISGTPNEQFF.

The chain uses TRBV30 and TRBJ1-5, with D unresolved. V lost 3 bases, J lost 0 bases, and 9 bases lay in between. The CDR3 is 14 amino acids. The germline V gene has CDR1 GTSNPN and CDR2 SVGIG (reference sequence). The CDR3 DNA reads as TGTGCCTGGAGCATACTCAATAGCAATCAGCCCCAGCATTTT. Encoded protein: CAWSILNSNQPQHF.

J is TRBJ2-1 and V is TRBV9; TRBD2 is a possible D gene (5 bases). CDR1 and CDR2 (germline): SGDLS, YYNGEE. This CDR3 spans 16 amino acids. With 0 bases removed from V and 7 bases from J, the gap between germline ends came to 17 bases. In nucleotides, the CDR3 is TGTGCCAGCAGCGTAGCTATCAACGGGGTGGGTAATGAGCAGTTCTTC. Encoded protein: CASSVAINGVGNEQFF.